What follows are 25 T cell receptor beta chains derived from one specimen sequenced in a study of cytomegalovirus exposure and HLA in healthy donors. PCR primers comprised 60 Vbeta and 13 Jbeta primers. TCRdb's copy holds only in-frame clones and misses some; the assay was immunoSEQ multiplex PCR. The table includes 85,000 to 120,000 clones, approximately 82% detected once. Material: PBMCs. The receptors were gathered from a middle-aged man in good health and CMV-seronegative.

The V call is TRBV2, the J call TRBJ1-6, with 8 bases aligning to TRBD1. This CDR3 is built from 14 residues. The germline CDR1 and CDR2 sequences are SNHLY and FYNNEI. Unmatched junction bases numbered 6, after V lost 6 bases and J lost 8 bases. The CDR3 DNA sequence: TGTGCCAGCAGGCCGGGACAGGACCATTCACCCCTCCACTTT. Protein: CASRPGQDHSPLHF.

The V and J genes are TRBV6-5 and TRBJ2-3, with 8 nucleotides matching TRBD1. Germline-derived CDR1 and CDR2 are MNHEY and SVGAGI. The CDR3 has 13 amino acids. V lost 8 bases to trimming and J lost 9 bases; unmatched junction nucleotides: 10. CDR3 DNA: TGTGCCAGCTGGGGACAGGCAAAATGGACGCAGTATTTT. Translating gives CASWGQAKWTQYF.

The V gene is TRBV15, the J gene TRBJ2-7; a possible D gene is TRBD1 (5 bases). Germline V CDR1 and CDR2: LNHNV, YYDKDF (reference sequence). The CDR3 extends over 13 amino acids. V lost 1 base to trimming and J lost 6 bases, with 10 bases between them. CDR3 protein: CATSRGPGFEQYF. The CDR3 nucleotides read TGTGCCACCAGCAGAGGACCAGGGTTCGAGCAGTACTTC. The full variable domain, with the rest looked up from reference TRBV15 and TRBJ2-7, is DAMVIQNPRYQVTQFGKPVTLSCSQTLNHNVMYWYQQKSSQAPKLLFHYYDKDFNNEADTPDNFQSRRPNTSFCFLDIRSPGLGDTAMYLCATSRGPGFEQYFGPGTRLTVT.

This clone showed up just a few times. The chain combines TRBV5-6 with TRBJ1-1, with D unresolved. Trimming shortened V by 7 bases and J by 6 bases, and 16 bases separated the two germline ends. Germline assignment: CDR1 SGHDT and CDR2 YYEEEE. The CDR3 length is 13 residues. The CDR3 here is CASRVRSAPEAFF. The CDR3 bases are TGTGCCAGCCGCGTCCGGAGCGCCCCTGAAGCTTTCTTT.

J is TRBJ1-4 and V is TRBV6-5; 8 bases align to TRBD1. This CDR3 comprises 15 residues. Germline-derived CDR1 and CDR2 are MNHEY and SVGAGI. With 6 bases clipped from V and 4 bases from J, the junction kept 7 bases outside the gene matches. The CDR3 nucleotides are TGTGCCAGCAGAGACAGGGGATGGGGTAATGAAAAACTGTTTTTT. This translates into CASRDRGWGNEKLFF.

This clone was seen more than once but under ten times. This chain uses TRBV6-1 with TRBJ1-2; tentatively, D is TRBD1 (5 bases). The length of the CDR3 is 14 residues. V was trimmed by 1 base and J by 0 bases, leaving 6 bases between them. Germline loops: CDR1 MNHNS, CDR2 SASEGT. CDR3 residues: CASSEGQTNYGYTF. CDR3 bases: TGTGCCAGCAGTGAAGGACAGACTAACTATGGCTACACCTTC.

The rearrangement links TRBV6-1 to TRBJ2-7; 7 bases line up with TRBD1. Germline CDR1 reads MNHNS; CDR2 reads SASEGT. V trimming: 7 bases; J trimming: 1 base; junction bases outside the gene matches: 7. The CDR3 has 14 amino acids. In DNA form, the CDR3 reads TGTGCCAGCATGGGAACAGGGGTTTCCTACGAGCAGTACTTC. This encodes CASMGTGVSYEQYF.

The chain combines TRBV7-2 with TRBJ1-1; D might be TRBD1 (5 bases). The CDR3 consists of 15 residues. In germline, CDR1 is SGHTA, CDR2 FQGNSA. Trimming removed 5 bases from V and 0 bases from J, with 13 bases in between. CDR3 bases: TGTGCCAGCAGCACACTTTCAGGGCTGAACACTGAAGCTTTCTTT. It encodes CASSTLSGLNTEAFF.

There are a few counts of this clone. The chain's CDR3 is CASSWERGETQYF. For the CDR3, the DNA is TGTGCCAGCAGCTGGGAACGAGGGGAGACCCAGTACTTC. The chain employs TRBV5-6 and TRBJ2-5, with D possibly TRBD2 on 5 matching bases. With 3 bases removed from V and 5 bases from J, the gap between germline ends came to 11 bases. This CDR3 is built from 13 residues. Per the germline V gene, CDR1 is SGHDT and CDR2 is YYEEEE.

V is TRBV5-6 and J is TRBJ1-1; the D gene is possibly TRBD1 (6 bases). V lost 3 bases and J 5 bases, leaving 14 bases between the germline ends. The germline CDR1 and CDR2 sequences are SGHDT and YYEEEE. The CDR3 runs 14 residues. The CDR3 loop reads CASSWMGAGTEAFF. The CDR3 nucleotides are TGTGCCAGCAGCTGGATGGGGGCCGGAACTGAAGCTTTCTTT.

CDR3 region: CASSAEGATDTQYF. The CDR3, as DNA: TGTGCCAGCAGCGCGGAGGGGGCTACAGATACGCAGTATTTT. The V call is TRBV7-9, the J call TRBJ2-3; D is possibly TRBD1 (7 bases). CDR1 is SEHNR and CDR2 is FQNEAQ in the germline V gene (reference sequence). The CDR3 loop spans 14 amino acids. V lost 5 bases, J lost 3 bases, and 12 bases lay in between.

The chain is built from TRBV27 and TRBJ1-2, with D maybe TRBD1 (5 bases). CDR1 MNHEY and CDR2 SMNVEV come from the germline V gene (reference sequence). V was clipped by 4 bases and J by 2 bases, with 11 bases between them. The CDR3 is 14 residues long. The CDR3 nucleotides are TGTGCCAGCAGTTCAAGAGACAGCAACTATGGCTACACCTTC. The encoded protein is CASSSRDSNYGYTF.

Comment on this clone: Other DNA sequences in the sample encode the same CDR3. CDR3: CASSYHRDRDYGYTF. CDR3 nucleotides: TGTGCCAGCAGTTATCACCGGGACAGGGACTATGGCTACACCTTC. The gene calls are TRBV6-5 and TRBJ1-2; TRBD1 aligns across 9 bases. The germline V gene encodes CDR1 MNHEY and CDR2 SVGAGI. V was clipped by 3 bases and J by 3 bases; unmatched bases: 5. The CDR3 runs 15 residues.

This sequence joins TRBV19 and TRBJ1-2; D call uncertain. The V and J ends lost 6 bases and 2 bases respectively, with 10 bases between them. Germline CDR1 and CDR2: LNHDA and SQIVND (reference sequence). The CDR3 extends over 13 amino acids. The CDR3 DNA reads TGTGCCAGTAGAAACACAGAGAACTATGGCTACACCTTC. Protein product: CASRNTENYGYTF.

The DNA of the CDR3 is TGTGCCAGCATGCCCGTGCCTCAGCCGGGACTAGAGGCCTCATCAGAGCAGTTCTTC. Amino acids: CASMPVPQPGLEASSEQFF. This chain joins TRBV7-3 and TRBJ2-1; 8 bases are shared with TRBD2. This CDR3 is built from 19 residues. Germline V gene data show CDR1 as SGHTA and CDR2 as FQGTGA. Unmatched junction bases numbered 27, after V lost 7 bases and J lost 10 bases.

The chain couples TRBV7-9 to TRBJ1-6, with a possible D match to TRBD1 (5 bases). The CDR3 runs to 15 residues. Trimming stripped 1 base from V and 6 bases from J, with 10 bases between. The germline V gene has CDR1 SEHNR and CDR2 FQNEAQ (reference sequence). The CDR3 nucleotides are TGTGCCAGCAGCTTAGGTGACAGTTCTAATTCACCCCTCCACTTT. Encoded protein: CASSLGDSSNSPLHF.

The rearrangement links TRBV2 to TRBJ2-7; 8 nucleotides agree with TRBD2. Trimming removed 1 base from V and 2 bases from J; junction bases left unmatched: 4. From germline, CDR1 is SNHLY and CDR2 FYNNEI. The CDR3 has 15 residues. The CDR3 reads CASSEGSGATYEQYF. CDR3 bases: TGTGCCAGCAGTGAAGGTAGCGGGGCAACCTACGAGCAGTACTTC.

The chain links TRBV6-1 to TRBJ1-5, with D tentatively TRBD1 (5 bases). Germline V gene sequence: CDR1 MNHNS, CDR2 SASEGT. Trimming shortened V by 4 bases and J by 2 bases, and 9 bases separated the two germline ends. CDR3 length: 14 residues. The CDR3 sequence is CASSGTIGNQPQHF. DNA for the CDR3: TGTGCCAGCAGTGGGACAATTGGCAATCAGCCCCAGCATTTT.

The rearrangement joins TRBV10-2 to TRBJ2-7; D possibly corresponds to TRBD2 (5 bases). The CDR3 is 11 residues long. Trimming took 6 bases from V and 6 from J, leaving 9 bases between them. Per germline, CDR1 WSHSY and CDR2 SAAADI. Here the CDR3 DNA reads TGCGCCAGCAGCGTAGCGCCCGAGCAGTACTTC. Translated, it gives CASSVAPEQYF.

The chain carries TRBV19 and TRBJ2-2; D ambiguous. This CDR3 region has 13 residues. The germline V gene encodes CDR1 LNHDA and CDR2 SQIVND (reference sequence). The V end was cut by 5 bases, the J end by 7 bases, with 11 bases between. In DNA, the CDR3 is TGTGCCAGTAGTTTTGAGTCCGGCGGGGAGCTGTTTTTT. The encoded protein is CASSFESGGELFF.

This clone has just a few counts. The germline gene is not matched at one end of the junction; a read error may be the cause. The V gene is TRBV2, the J gene TRBJ1-5; TRBD1 aligns across 8 bases. Germline lookup yields CDR1 SNHLY and CDR2 FYNNEI. The CDR3 is 14 amino acids. The CDR3 DNA reads TGTGCCAGCAGTGGGACAGGGAGGGATCAGTCCCAGCATTTT. Encoded protein: CASSGTGRDQSQHF.

The chain joins TRBV6-1 to TRBJ2-1, with D maybe TRBD2 (6 bases). Germline CDR1 is MNHNS and CDR2 is SASEGT. The V and J ends lost 7 bases and 10 bases respectively, with 20 bases between them. This CDR3 has 14 residues. The chain's CDR3 is CASKEGITSGEQFF. The CDR3 nucleotides read TGTGCCAGCAAGGAGGGTATCACGTCCGGGGAGCAGTTCTTC.

This sequence joins TRBV5-8 and TRBJ2-5; 7 bases are shared with TRBD2. Germline CDR1 reads SGHTS; CDR2 reads YDEGEE. CDR3 length equals 16 residues. The V and J ends lost 0 bases and 5 bases, in that order; junction bases with no gene match: 10. CDR3 DNA sequence: TGTGCCAGCAGCTTGGGGGGGGGACCGACGGGGGAGACCCAGTACTTC. Translation: CASSLGGGPTGETQYF.

V and J are TRBV2 and TRBJ1-5, with D tentatively TRBD1 (5 bases). The CDR3 covers 13 residues. Germline loops: CDR1 SNHLY, CDR2 FYNNEI. V lost 6 bases and J 5 bases, leaving 11 bases between the germline ends. CDR3 in amino acids: CASRWTPDQPQHF. In nucleotides, the CDR3 is TGTGCCAGCAGGTGGACACCAGATCAGCCCCAGCATTTT.

This clone appeared a few times. This rearrangement joins TRBV6-5 to TRBJ1-1, with 7 bases lining up with TRBD1. V dropped 5 bases and J dropped 0; count of bases not matched to a gene: 3. This CDR3 region has 14 residues. Germline CDR1 and CDR2: MNHEY and SVGAGI. The DNA of the CDR3 is TGTGCCAGCAGTGAAGACAGGGTGAACACTGAAGCTTTCTTT. This sequence encodes CASSEDRVNTEAFF.